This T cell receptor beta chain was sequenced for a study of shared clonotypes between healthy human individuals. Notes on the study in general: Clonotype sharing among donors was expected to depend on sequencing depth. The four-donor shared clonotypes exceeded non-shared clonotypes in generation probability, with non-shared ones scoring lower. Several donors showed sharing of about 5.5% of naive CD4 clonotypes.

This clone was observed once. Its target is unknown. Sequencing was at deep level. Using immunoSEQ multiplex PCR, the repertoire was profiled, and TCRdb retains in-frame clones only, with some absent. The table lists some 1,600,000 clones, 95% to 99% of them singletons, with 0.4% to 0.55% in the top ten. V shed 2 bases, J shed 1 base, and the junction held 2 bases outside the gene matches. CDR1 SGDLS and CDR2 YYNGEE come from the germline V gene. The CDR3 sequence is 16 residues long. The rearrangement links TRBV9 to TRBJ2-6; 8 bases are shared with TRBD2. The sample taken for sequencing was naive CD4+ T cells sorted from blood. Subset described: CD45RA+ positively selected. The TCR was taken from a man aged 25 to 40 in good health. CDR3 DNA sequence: TGTGCCAGCAGCGTTGGCGGGAGGTCTGGGGCCAACGTCCTGACTTTC. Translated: CASSVGGRSGANVLTF. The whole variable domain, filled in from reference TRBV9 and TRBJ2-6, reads DSGVTQTPKHLITATGQRVTLRCSPRSGDLSVYWYQQSLDQGLQFLIQYYNGEERAKGNILERFSAQQFPDLHSELNLSSLELGDSALYFCASSVGGRSGANVLTFGAGSRLTVL.